The 20 T cell receptor beta chains reported below all come from one sample, sequenced in a study of blood T cells in healthy people across ages. With a J-beta primer mix and a sample-barcoded 5' primer, a second PCR ran about 7 to 11 cycles. One entry per CDR3 protein results from TCRdb running MiXCR on the 5' RACE reads. The sample consists of about 2 million distinct CDR3 sequences, around 50% of them appearing once. The sequenced sample was blood. The receptors derive from a middle-aged woman in good health.

This clonotype was found a few times. The J gene is TRBJ2-1, the V gene TRBV14; D may match TRBD1 or TRBD2 (5 bases each). The germline V gene encodes CDR1 SGHDN and CDR2 FVKESK. The V gene lost 4 bases and the J gene lost 7 bases, with 20 bases spanning the gap. The CDR3 covers 16 residues. CDR3 amino acids: CASSRGAGTPLNEQFF. CDR3 nucleotide sequence: TGTGCCAGCAGCCGAGGAGCCGGGACCCCCTTGAATGAGCAGTTCTTC.

The rearrangement uses TRBV2 and TRBJ2-5; weak D call: TRBD2 (6 bases). V lost 6 bases and J 2 bases, leaving 19 bases between the germline ends. CDR3 length: 16 amino acids. Germline loops: CDR1 SNHLY, CDR2 FYNNEI. The chain's CDR3 is CASRYSAVAGQETQYF. CDR3 sequence (DNA): TGTGCCAGCAGGTACTCCGCGGTCGCGGGACAAGAGACCCAGTACTTC. Together with reference TRBV2 and TRBJ2-5, the CDR3 gives the full variable domain: EPEVTQTPSHQVTQMGQEVILRCVPISNHLYFYWYRQILGQKVEFLVSFYNNEISEKSEIFDDQFSVERPDGSNFTLKIRSTKLEDSAMYFCASRYSAVAGQETQYFGPGTRLLVL.

This clonotype has more than one count but fewer than ten. The rearrangement uses TRBV20-1 and TRBJ2-5, with a tentative D call TRBD2 (6 bases). V gave up 5 bases and J gave up 2 bases, with 18 bases separating them. From germline, CDR1 is DFQATT and CDR2 SNEGSKA (reference sequence). The CDR3 has 15 residues. The DNA of the CDR3 is TGCAGTGCTTCACTAGCAGCCACACCACAAGAGACCCAGTACTTC. Its protein is CSASLAATPQETQYF.

The chain uses TRBV6-2 or TRBV6-3 and TRBJ2-5; D is unresolved. The tail of the sequence fits TRBJ2-7 better, so the J call may be wrong. This CDR3 comprises 13 residues. Germline V gives CDR1 MNHEY, CDR2 SVGEGT. In DNA form, the CDR3 reads TGTGCCAGCAGTGCCGGGCTCCGCTACGAGCAGTACTTC. This encodes CASSAGLRYEQYF.

This clonotype was seen a handful of times. The chain links TRBV6-2 or TRBV6-3 to TRBJ2-4; perhaps D is TRBD1 or TRBD2 (6 bases each). The CDR3 sequence is 15 residues long. CDR1 and CDR2 from the germline V gene are MNHEY and SVGEGT. V was trimmed by 8 bases and J by 8 bases, leaving 22 bases between them. DNA of the CDR3: TGTGCCAGCCAGGACCAAACGAGGGGGGTAGACATTCAGTACTTC. Translating it yields CASQDQTRGVDIQYF.

The chain combines TRBV20-1 with TRBJ1-4; D is unresolved. The V end lost 1 base, the J end lost 8 bases, and 11 bases lay between the germline ends. The germline V gene has CDR1 DFQATT and CDR2 SNEGSKA (reference sequence). The CDR3 loop spans 13 amino acids. The CDR3 is CSARGLEEEKLFF. The CDR3 nucleotides are TGCAGTGCTAGAGGGCTCGAGGAGGAAAAACTGTTTTTT.

This chain connects TRBV6-2 or TRBV6-3 to TRBJ2-5, with 10 nucleotides matching TRBD1. Unmatched junction bases numbered 8, after V lost 8 bases and J lost 11 bases. The CDR3 length is 12 residues. Germline V gene lookup returns CDR1 MNHEY and CDR2 SVGEGT. DNA of the CDR3: TGTGCCAGCGGACAGGGGGGTAATGAGCAGTACTTC. This sequence encodes CASGQGGNEQYF.

The CDR3 is CASSAGHGDEQYF. CDR3 bases: TGTGCCAGCAGCGCGGGCCACGGGGATGAGCAGTACTTC. The V and J genes are TRBV5-4 and TRBJ2-5; D possibly corresponds to TRBD2 (5 bases). The ends were cut back, 4 bases at V and 11 bases at J, with 18 bases in the middle. This CDR3 contains 13 residues. The V gene's germline CDR1 is SGHNT and CDR2 YYREEE (reference sequence).

V gene TRBV10-3 combines with J gene TRBJ2-5; TRBD1 matches 11 bases. With V trimmed by 2 bases and J by 4 bases, 15 bases remained unmatched. Germline V CDR1 and CDR2: ENHRY, SYGVKD. The CDR3 has 19 residues. This CDR3 reads CAISEPFGTGGRLLETQYF. The CDR3, as DNA: TGTGCCATCAGTGAGCCTTTCGGGACAGGGGGAAGGTTATTAGAGACCCAGTACTTC.

The J gene is TRBJ2-5, the V gene TRBV7-9; TRBD1 might be the D (5 bases). CDR1 SEHNR and CDR2 FQNEAQ come from the germline V gene (reference sequence). The germline V and J ends were trimmed by 5 bases and 1 base, with 11 bases remaining between them. The CDR3 spans 14 residues. The CDR3, as DNA: TGTGCCAGCAGCCCCAGACAGCCCCAAGAGACCCAGTACTTC. Its translation: CASSPRQPQETQYF.

This chain uses TRBV27 with TRBJ2-7; 9 positions match TRBD1. Germline CDR1 MNHEY, CDR2 SMNVEV (reference sequence). J was trimmed by 2 bases and V by 6 bases; bases with no gene match: 8. CDR3 size: 15 residues. This CDR3 reads CASRLGQGYTYEQYF. CDR3 DNA: TGTGCCAGCAGACTTGGACAGGGGTATACCTACGAGCAGTACTTC.

Concerning this clonotype: This could be a read error, since a much larger clone is one nucleotide away. This chain connects TRBV5-5 to TRBJ2-5; D perhaps matches TRBD2 (5 bases). Germline CDR1 is SGHKS and CDR2 is YYEKEE (reference sequence). The CDR3 totals 13 residues. The CDR3 coding sequence is TGTGCCAGCAGCTTGTGGGATGGGGAGACCCTGTACTTC. This codes for CASSLWDGETLYF.

The rearrangement links TRBV9 to TRBJ2-3, with 8 bases lining up with TRBD2. The CDR3 runs to 14 residues. The germline gives CDR1 SGDLS, CDR2 YYNGEE. Unmatched junction bases numbered 3, after V lost 6 bases and J lost 0 bases. The CDR3 loop reads CASNREGSTDTQYF. CDR3 sequence (DNA): TGTGCCAGCAACCGGGAGGGTAGCACAGATACGCAGTATTTT.

This sequence joins TRBV7-2 and TRBJ2-1, with a possible D match to TRBD2 (7 bases). CDR1 SGHTA and CDR2 FQGNSA come from the germline V gene. V shed 8 bases and J shed 5 bases, with 16 bases lying between them. The CDR3 contains 14 residues. This CDR3 reads CASVEGGRDNEQFF. DNA for the CDR3: TGTGCCAGCGTTGAGGGGGGGCGGGACAATGAGCAGTTCTTC.

The chain couples TRBV15 to TRBJ2-3, with 9 bases lining up with TRBD2. The CDR3 covers 17 residues. The trim removed 0 bases at V and 0 bases at J, leaving 4 bases unmatched. Germline loops: CDR1 LNHNV, CDR2 YYDKDF (reference sequence). Here the CDR3 reads CATSRDAAGGSTDTQYF. DNA of the CDR3: TGTGCCACCAGCAGAGATGCGGCGGGGGGGAGCACAGATACGCAGTATTTT.

This clonotype was found a few times. The chain couples TRBV4-3 to TRBJ1-2, with a weak D call TRBD1 (5 bases). Trimming pared 4 bases from V and 6 bases from J, leaving 12 bases between. Germline loops: CDR1 LGHNA, CDR2 YSLEER. The CDR3 is made up of 13 amino acids. The CDR3 DNA follows: TGCGCCAGCAGCCGGACACTTCTGGATGGCTACACCTTC. Translation gives CASSRTLLDGYTF.

The rearrangement joins TRBV27 to TRBJ1-2; the D gene is possibly TRBD1 (5 bases). With 6 bases removed from V and 6 bases from J, the gap between germline ends came to 23 bases. This CDR3 has 16 residues. Looked up from germline, CDR1 is MNHEY and CDR2 is SMNVEV (reference sequence). The CDR3 coding sequence is TGTGCCAGCAGCACTGGAGGTGTGGACACTGCGAATGGCTACACCTTC. This sequence encodes CASSTGGVDTANGYTF.

This clonotype has more than one count but fewer than ten. The J gene is TRBJ2-3, the V gene TRBV4-3; 7 bases are a match to TRBD2. Unmatched junction bases numbered 14, after V lost 3 bases and J lost 8 bases. This CDR3 region has 16 residues. Germline V gene data show CDR1 as LGHNA and CDR2 as YSLEER. CDR3 bases: TGCGCCAGCAGCCAGGCCTTGGGGGGGGATCTTGGTACGCAGTATTTT. It yields the protein CASSQALGGDLGTQYF.

The V and J genes are TRBV6-6 and TRBJ1-2; D possibly corresponds to TRBD1 (5 bases). The germline V gene encodes CDR1 MNHNY and CDR2 SVGAGI (reference sequence). Between the trimmed V and J ends, which lost 5 bases and 5 bases, there was a span of 18 bases. This CDR3 region has 15 residues. The CDR3 sequence: CASSPSPGRVYGYTF. In DNA, the CDR3 is TGTGCCAGCAGTCCCTCCCCAGGCAGGGTGTATGGCTACACCTTC.

The chain combines TRBV5-1 with TRBJ2-3, with 13 bases fitting TRBD2. CDR1 SGHRS and CDR2 YFSETQ come from the germline V gene. CDR3 size: 17 residues. The V and J ends lost 0 bases and 2 bases, in that order; junction bases with no gene match: 3. The CDR3 region is CASSLEGTSGATDTQYF. In DNA, the CDR3 is TGCGCCAGCAGCTTGGAGGGGACTAGCGGGGCCACAGATACGCAGTATTTT.